Below are 29 T cell receptor beta chains sequenced from a single sample in a study of shared clonotypes between healthy human individuals. Sequenced by immunoSEQ multiplex PCR; TCRdb stores in-frame clones only, minus some. This sample has approximately 1,500,000 clones, with around 97% found just once. The sample taken for sequencing was naive CD4+ T cells sorted from blood. Subset: CD45RA+ positively selected. These receptors were collected from a man aged 30 to 45 in good health.

CDR3 in DNA: TGTGCCAGCAGCCGACCGGTCGAAAACACTGAAGCTTTCTTT. The encoded protein is CASSRPVENTEAFF. The chain couples TRBV7-9 to TRBJ1-1; D is undetermined. Trimming left V 5 bases short and J 2 bases short, with 12 bases between. The CDR3 runs 14 residues. Germline values: CDR1 SEHNR, CDR2 FQNEAQ (reference sequence).

The V call is TRBV2, the J call TRBJ2-7; 11 positions agree with TRBD2. The CDR3 loop spans 15 amino acids. Germline-derived CDR1 and CDR2 are SNHLY and FYNNEI. The junction had 4 bases not matched to a gene; V was cut back by 2 bases and J by 4 bases. The CDR3, as DNA: TGTGCCAGCAGTGAACAAACTAGCGGGAGTTACGAGCAGTACTTC. Its translation: CASSEQTSGSYEQYF.

The chain joins TRBV18 to TRBJ2-7; possibly TRBD2 for D (6 bases). The germline V and J ends were trimmed by 2 bases and 0 bases, with 14 bases remaining between them. This CDR3 is built from 16 residues. Germline V CDR1 and CDR2: KGHSH, LQKENI. The CDR3 DNA sequence: TGTGCCAGCTCACCAATCCTCGGGGGAGCCTCCTACGAGCAGTACTTC. Its protein product is CASSPILGGASYEQYF.

The V gene is TRBV5-1, the J gene TRBJ2-1; D is uncertain. Trimming cost V 0 bases and J 8 bases, with 9 bases left between them. CDR1 and CDR2 from the germline V gene are SGHRS and YFSETQ. The CDR3 is made up of 13 amino acids. CDR3: CASSLVRLHEQFF. In DNA, the CDR3 is TGCGCCAGCAGCTTGGTTCGGCTCCATGAGCAGTTCTTC. The whole variable domain, filled in from reference TRBV5-1 and TRBJ2-1, reads KAGVTQTPRYLIKTRGQQVTLSCSPISGHRSVSWYQQTPGQGLQFLFEYFSETQRNKGNFPGRFSGRQFSNSRSEMNVSTLELGDSALYLCASSLVRLHEQFFGPGTRLTVL.

This clone was counted once. The chain has TRBV6-1 and TRBJ2-7; 10 bases fit TRBD2. V gave up 0 bases and J gave up 7 bases; unmatched junction bases: 6. Germline V gives CDR1 MNHNS, CDR2 SASEGT. The CDR3 has 15 amino acids. The CDR3 sequence is CASSEALAGDFEQYF. The CDR3 bases are TGTGCCAGCAGTGAAGCTCTAGCGGGAGATTTTGAGCAGTACTTC.

The chain combines TRBV28 with TRBJ2-7; 7 bases are shared with TRBD2. CDR1 and CDR2 from the germline V gene are MDHEN and SYDVKM. The V segment lost 6 bases and the J segment 3 bases; nucleotides outside the gene matches: 5. The CDR3 runs 13 residues. CDR3 residues: CASRGLPGYEQYF. For the CDR3, the DNA is TGTGCCAGCAGGGGACTACCGGGCTACGAGCAGTACTTC.

As regards this clone: One junction end does not reproduce the germline sequence, and a read error may be involved. J is TRBJ2-5 and V is TRBV5-1; 7 nucleotides line up with TRBD2. Per the germline V gene, CDR1 is SGHRS and CDR2 is YFSETQ. CDR3 size: 13 residues. Written as DNA, the CDR3 is TGCGCCAGCAACTTGAGCGGGGAAGAGACCCAGTACTTC. Protein sequence: CASNLSGEETQYF.

With respect to this clone: Other DNA sequences in this specimen translate into the identical CDR3. The chain links TRBV28 to TRBJ2-7, with no clear D. Germline values: CDR1 MDHEN, CDR2 SYDVKM. V shed 1 base and J shed 4 bases, with 5 bases lying between them. The CDR3 has 12 amino acids. CDR3 nucleotides: TGTGCCAGCAGTTTATCCGCGTACGAGCAGTACTTC. It yields the protein CASSLSAYEQYF.

Remarks on this clone: A read error may account for a junction end that differs from germline. The chain recombines TRBV7-7 with TRBJ2-1, with 11 bases identical to TRBD2. This CDR3 is built from 17 residues. Per germline, CDR1 SSHAT and CDR2 FNYEAQ (reference sequence). CDR3: CASSPLTSGKSYNEQFF. DNA for the CDR3: TGTGCTAGCAGCCCACTGACTAGCGGGAAATCCTACAATGAGCAGTTCTTC.

The chain uses TRBV27 and TRBJ1-1, with D possibly matching TRBD1 (5 bases). Germline V CDR1 and CDR2: MNHEY, SMNVEV (reference sequence). The V gene lost 6 bases and the J gene lost 0 bases, with 11 bases spanning the gap. The CDR3 extends over 14 amino acids. The CDR3 is CASSRDRLNTEAFF. The CDR3 region has the DNA TGTGCCAGCAGCCGCGACAGATTGAACACTGAAGCTTTCTTT.

Notes on this clone: Within the sample, other DNA sequences also encode this same CDR3. The chain links TRBV6-5 to TRBJ1-2; 7 positions match TRBD1. The junction had 0 bases not matched to a gene; V was cut back by 7 bases and J by 4 bases. This CDR3 spans 11 amino acids. The germline CDR1 and CDR2 sequences are MNHEY and SVGAGI. The CDR3 DNA follows: TGTGCCAGCACAGGGGGCTATGGCTACACCTTC. This translates into CASTGGYGYTF.

This chain links TRBV5-6 with TRBJ2-1; the D gene is possibly TRBD2 (6 bases). The CDR3 consists of 18 residues. Germline V gives CDR1 SGHDT, CDR2 YYEEEE. Trimming removed 4 bases from V and 3 bases from J, with 23 bases in between. The CDR3 DNA follows: TGTGCCAGCAGCCGCATCTCTAGCGCAACCTCCTACTACAATGAGCAGTTCTTC. Encoded protein: CASSRISSATSYYNEQFF.

The chain links TRBV5-5 to TRBJ2-4, with 7 bases identical to TRBD1. With V trimmed by 2 bases and J by 3 bases, 20 bases remained unmatched. Looked up from germline, CDR1 is SGHKS and CDR2 is YYEKEE (reference sequence). The CDR3 contains 20 residues. This chain's CDR3 is CASSFEHPGVGDSYKNIQYF. Here the CDR3 DNA reads TGTGCCAGCAGCTTCGAACACCCCGGGGTGGGGGACAGCTACAAAAACATTCAGTACTTC.

This clone was detected once. Distinct nucleotide sequences in the sample also encode this CDR3. The gene calls are TRBV30 and TRBJ1-1; D not resolved. This CDR3 comprises 13 residues. CDR1 and CDR2 from the germline V gene are GTSNPN and SVGIG (reference sequence). With 1 base removed from V and 1 base from J, the gap between germline ends came to 7 bases. CDR3 DNA sequence: TGTGCCTGGAGTGGGAGACCGAACACTGAAGCTTTCTTT. Translation gives CAWSGRPNTEAFF.

This chain links TRBV6-1 with TRBJ1-5; D call uncertain. V was clipped by 1 base and J by 8 bases, with 15 bases between them. Germline CDR1 MNHNS, CDR2 SASEGT. This CDR3 spans 15 amino acids. The DNA of the CDR3 is TGTGCCAGCAGTGAAGTGGAATATATCTGGAAGCCCCAGCATTTT. Its protein product is CASSEVEYIWKPQHF.

V gene TRBV4-3 combines with J gene TRBJ2-6; D remains unclear. This CDR3 is built from 15 residues. The germline V and J ends were trimmed by 5 bases and 0 bases, with 8 bases remaining between them. CDR1 LGHNA and CDR2 YSLEER come from the germline V gene. The CDR3 loop reads CASSNKGSGANVLTF. In nucleotides, the CDR3 is TGCGCCAGCAGCAACAAGGGCTCTGGGGCCAACGTCCTGACTTTC.

V gene TRBV6-1 combines with J gene TRBJ1-5; possible D gene TRBD1, 5 bases. The V gene's germline CDR1 is MNHNS and CDR2 SASEGT. V was cut by 6 bases and J by 3 bases, with 15 bases left in between. The CDR3 has 15 residues. Written as DNA, the CDR3 is TGTGCCAGCAGCGACCCGGGACGGAACAATCAGCCCCAGCATTTT. Its translation is CASSDPGRNNQPQHF.

The rearrangement joins TRBV11-2 to TRBJ2-5; D ambiguous. Germline loops: CDR1 SGHAT, CDR2 FQNNGV. The CDR3 runs to 14 residues. With 5 bases removed from V and 2 bases from J, the gap between germline ends came to 12 bases. In nucleotides, the CDR3 is TGTGCCAGCAGCCCAAGGGTCAGGCAAGAGACCCAGTACTTC. Protein sequence: CASSPRVRQETQYF.

The chain is built from TRBV10-2 and TRBJ2-1, with 7 bases aligning to TRBD1. Trimming removed 0 bases from V and 6 bases from J; junction bases left unmatched: 5. The CDR3 sequence is 15 residues long. CDR1 and CDR2 (germline): WSHSY, SAAADI. In nucleotides, the CDR3 is TGCGCCAGCAGTGAGTCGTGGGCAGGGGGCAATGAGCAGTTCTTC. It is translated as CASSESWAGGNEQFF.

CDR3 sequence (DNA): TGTGCCAGCAGCTTAGATCGGTTACGGGGGAGCCATGACACTGAAGCTTTCTTT. It translates to CASSLDRLRGSHDTEAFF. V gene TRBV11-2 combines with J gene TRBJ1-1, with D possibly TRBD1 on 5 matching bases. V was cut by 0 bases and J by 3 bases, with 20 bases left in between. Germline CDR1 and CDR2: SGHAT and FQNNGV. The CDR3 has 18 residues.

The chain has TRBV7-8 and TRBJ1-2, with D tentatively TRBD1 (5 bases). This CDR3 region has 12 residues. Germline loops: CDR1 SGHVS, CDR2 FQNEAQ. V shed 1 base and J shed 5 bases, with 5 bases lying between them. CDR3 in amino acids: CASSLEGYGYTF. The CDR3 DNA sequence: TGTGCCAGCAGCTTAGAGGGGTATGGCTACACCTTC.

This chain links TRBV2 with TRBJ2-5, with D possibly TRBD2 on 5 matching bases. Germline V gene lookup returns CDR1 SNHLY and CDR2 FYNNEI. V was trimmed by 4 bases and J by 6 bases, leaving 12 bases between them. The CDR3 loop spans 13 amino acids. The CDR3 bases are TGTGCCAGCAGTGGGGAGACCGGGAAGACCCAGTACTTC. Translation: CASSGETGKTQYF.

This clone was observed once. The chain combines TRBV11-3 with TRBJ2-2; 9 bases agree with TRBD2. Trimming cost V 2 bases and J 6 bases; bases outside gene matches: 4. The CDR3 has 15 amino acids. CDR1 SGHNT and CDR2 YENEEA come from the germline V gene. The CDR3: CASSLKAGGPGELFF. The CDR3 bases are TGTGCCAGCAGCTTAAAGGCGGGGGGGCCCGGGGAGCTGTTTTTT.

The V gene is TRBV10-3, the J gene TRBJ2-3; possible D gene TRBD2, 6 bases. The CDR3 spans 14 residues. Trimming cost V 5 bases and J 4 bases, with 13 bases left between them. Germline CDR1 is ENHRY and CDR2 is SYGVKD. CDR3 sequence: CAISSGVVADTQYF. In DNA, the CDR3 is TGTGCCATCAGTTCGGGAGTGGTCGCAGATACGCAGTATTTT.

The chain couples TRBV5-4 to TRBJ1-4; TRBD1 matches at 7 bases. The length of the CDR3 is 14 residues. Germline V CDR1 and CDR2: SGHNT, YYREEE (reference sequence). V lost 2 bases to trimming and J lost 6 bases; unmatched junction nucleotides: 4. This CDR3 reads CASSFRQGDEKLFF. The DNA of the CDR3 is TGTGCCAGCAGCTTCCGACAGGGTGATGAAAAACTGTTTTTT.

A single count supports this clone. The chain joins TRBV5-4 to TRBJ2-2; 7 bases align to TRBD2. Germline assignment: CDR1 SGHNT and CDR2 YYREEE (reference sequence). This CDR3 is 15 amino acids long. J gave up 2 bases and V 5 bases, and 6 bases lay outside the gene matches. Here the CDR3 DNA reads TGTGCCAGCAGTAGGAGCGGGGTAAACACCGGGGAGCTGTTTTTT. Encoded protein: CASSRSGVNTGELFF.

The chain is built from TRBV29-1 and TRBJ2-3, with 8 nucleotides matching TRBD2. Germline CDR1 is SQVTM and CDR2 is ANQGSEA. The CDR3 has 16 amino acids. The V gene end was trimmed by 4 bases and the J gene end by 7 bases; junction bases not matched to a gene: 16. CDR3 coding DNA: TGCAGCGTTGGATACAAGGGGACGGGAGGGCATAATACGCAGTATTTT. It specifies CSVGYKGTGGHNTQYF.

The V gene is TRBV19, the J gene TRBJ2-5, with 7 positions matching TRBD1. Germline V gives CDR1 LNHDA, CDR2 SQIVND (reference sequence). This CDR3 is built from 15 residues. V shed 6 bases and J 5 bases; nucleotides not matched to a gene: 12. The CDR3 DNA reads as TGTGCCAGTAGCCCAAATCCAGGGGGTGGGGAGACCCAGTACTTC. It encodes CASSPNPGGGETQYF.

The chain uses TRBV11-2 and TRBJ2-7; TRBD1 or TRBD2 may be the D gene (6 bases each). The length of the CDR3 is 18 residues. From germline, CDR1 is SGHAT and CDR2 FQNNGV. Trimming shortened V by 0 bases and J by 3 bases, and 21 bases separated the two germline ends. The CDR3 here is CASSLDAGQFRGFYEQYF. CDR3 sequence (DNA): TGTGCCAGCAGCTTAGATGCGGGACAATTTCGAGGGTTCTACGAGCAGTACTTC.